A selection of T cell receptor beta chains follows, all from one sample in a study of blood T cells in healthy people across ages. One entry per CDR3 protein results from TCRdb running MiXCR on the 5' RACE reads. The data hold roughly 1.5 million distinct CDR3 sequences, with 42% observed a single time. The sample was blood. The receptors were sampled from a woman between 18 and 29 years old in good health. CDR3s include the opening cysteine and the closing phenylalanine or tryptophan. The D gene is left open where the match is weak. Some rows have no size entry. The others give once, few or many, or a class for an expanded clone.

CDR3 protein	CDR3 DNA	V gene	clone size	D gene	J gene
CASSFVGSLFAGELFF	TGTGCCAGCAGTTTCGTCGGCAGCCTTTTCGCCGGGGAGCTGTTTTTT	TRBV12-3/TRBV12-4	.	.	TRBJ2-2
CASSEDGLYEQFF	TGTGCCAGCAGTGAGGACGGCCTCTATGAGCAGTTCTTC	TRBV6-2/TRBV6-3	.	.	TRBJ2-1
CASSLRQDQGYTF	TGTGCCAGCAGTTTGCGGCAGGATCAAGGCTACACCTTC	TRBV12-3/TRBV12-4	.	.	TRBJ1-2
CASSYFRDRDPAFF	TGTGCCAGCAGTTATTTCCGGGACAGGGACCCAGCTTTCTTT	TRBV7-2	.	TRBD1	TRBJ1-1
CASSYGRGPYNEQFF	TGTGCCAGCAGTTACGGCAGGGGCCCCTACAATGAGCAGTTCTTC	TRBV6-2/TRBV6-3	.	.	TRBJ2-1
CASSLESARTGTQYF	TGTGCCAGCAGCTTAGAGTCGGCCCGCACTGGTACGCAGTATTTT	TRBV7-2	.	.	TRBJ2-3
CATSSRRANNYGYTF	TGTGCCACCAGCAGCAGACGGGCCAATAACTATGGCTACACCTTC	TRBV15	few	.	TRBJ1-2
CSASIRGRETQYF	TGCAGTGCTAGCATAAGGGGACGGGAGACCCAGTACTTC	TRBV20-1	few	.	TRBJ2-5
CASSFQGAVGPQHF	TGTGCCAGCAGTTTCCAGGGGGCGGTAGGGCCCCAGCATTTT	TRBV12-3/TRBV12-4	few	TRBD1	TRBJ1-5
CASSQEDRGIVNTF	TGCGCCAGCAGCCAAGAAGACAGGGGGATAGTCAACACCTTC	TRBV4-1	.	TRBD1	TRBJ1-2
CASSSEREGPYEQYF	TGTGCCAGCAGTTCCGAGAGGGAGGGTCCCTACGAGCAGTACTTC	TRBV12-3/TRBV12-4	.	TRBD2	TRBJ2-7
CASSHRDREKDEQYF	TGCGCCAGCAGCCATCGGGACAGGGAGAAGGACGAGCAGTACTTC	TRBV4-1	many	TRBD1	TRBJ2-7
CSVEDMGDSARVNEQFF	TGCAGCGTTGAAGATATGGGAGATAGCGCCCGCGTGAATGAGCAGTTCTTC	TRBV29-1	.	.	TRBJ2-1
CAISPEYQETQYF	TGTGCCATCAGCCCGGAGTACCAAGAGACCCAGTACTTC	TRBV10-3	.	.	TRBJ2-5
CSARGLHGYTF	TGCAGTGCTAGGGGCCTCCATGGCTACACCTTC	TRBV20-1	.	.	TRBJ1-2
CASSYRRTSNQPQHF	TGTGCCAGCAGCTATAGACGGACATCCAATCAGCCCCAGCATTTT	TRBV13	few	.	TRBJ1-5
CASSSTAGFTETQYF	TGTGCCAGCAGCTCCACCGCCGGGTTCACAGAGACCCAGTACTTC	TRBV7-9	many	.	TRBJ2-5
CASTPGQGPSYEQYF	TGCGCCAGCACCCCTGGACAGGGGCCGTCCTACGAGCAGTACTTC	TRBV4-1	many	TRBD1	TRBJ2-7
CSALGSGLQETQYF	TGCAGTGCCCTCGGAAGCGGACTCCAAGAGACCCAGTACTTC	TRBV20-1	.	.	TRBJ2-5
CASSFPKYSHNHPYNEQFF	TGTGCCAGCAGTTTCCCTAAATACTCTCATAACCACCCTTACAATGAGCAGTTCTTC	TRBV12-3/TRBV12-4	few	.	TRBJ2-1
CAWEQGLYGYTF	TGTGCCTGGGAACAGGGGTTGTATGGCTACACCTTC	TRBV30	few	TRBD1	TRBJ1-2
CASSYETGLPTNEKLFF	TGTGCCAGCAGTTACGAGACAGGGCTTCCAACTAATGAAAAACTGTTTTTT	TRBV6-5	.	TRBD1	TRBJ1-4
CSAKDRGAYEQYF	TGCAGTGCTAAGGACAGGGGGGCTTACGAGCAGTACTTC	TRBV20-1	.	TRBD1	TRBJ2-7
CASSRSGTGGRGTEAFF	TGTGCCAGCAGTCGTTCCGGGACAGGGGGCAGGGGCACTGAAGCTTTCTTT	TRBV12-3/TRBV12-4	.	TRBD1	TRBJ1-1
CSATSLASHEQFF	TGCAGTGCCACAAGTCTAGCTTCTCACGAGCAGTTCTTC	TRBV20-1	.	.	TRBJ2-1
CASSLDRGEQPQHF	TGTGCCAGCAGCTTAGACAGGGGAGAGCAGCCCCAGCATTTT	TRBV7-2	many	TRBD1	TRBJ1-5
CASSHNPGGVYGYTF	TGCGCCAGCAGCCATAATCCAGGGGGGGTCTATGGCTACACCTTC	TRBV4-1	few	TRBD1	TRBJ1-2
CASSYGLAGGRRNEQFF	TGTGCCAGCAGTTACGGGTTAGCGGGGGGGCGAAGGAATGAGCAGTTCTTC	TRBV6-5	.	TRBD2	TRBJ2-1
CASSRDSENIQYF	TGTGCCAGCAGCAGGGACAGTGAAAACATTCAGTACTTC	TRBV2	few	TRBD1	TRBJ2-4
CSARMKGGSPLHF	TGCAGTGCTAGGATGAAGGGAGGTTCACCCCTCCACTTT	TRBV20-1	few	.	TRBJ1-6
CASSLGREGASYNSPLHF	TGTGCCAGCAGTTTAGGGAGGGAAGGGGCCTCCTATAATTCACCCCTCCACTTT	TRBV27	.	.	TRBJ1-6
CASSPPGLASGSSAQFF	TGTGCCAGCTCACCACCAGGTTTGGCTAGCGGGAGTAGTGCGCAGTTCTTC	TRBV18	few	TRBD2	TRBJ2-1
CASRSGTESYEQYF	TGTGCCAGCAGGTCCGGGACGGAATCCTACGAGCAGTACTTC	TRBV12-3/TRBV12-4	.	.	TRBJ2-7
CSVGQAMNTEAFF	TGCAGCGTTGGTCAGGCGATGAACACTGAAGCTTTCTTT	TRBV29-1	.	.	TRBJ1-1
CARIDLRGKAFF	TGTGCCAGGATTGACTTGCGGGGAAAAGCTTTCTTT	TRBV21-1	.	.	TRBJ1-1
CASSPTSLRQYF	TGTGCCAGCAGCCCTACTTCCCTTAGACAGTACTTC	TRBV7-9	.	.	TRBJ2-4
CASSLAGTASYNEQFF	TGTGCCAGCAGCTTAGCCGGGACAGCATCCTACAATGAGCAGTTCTTC	TRBV7-2	few	TRBD1	TRBJ2-1
CASSLVGLPYEQYF	TGTGCCAGCAGCTTAGTCGGGTTACCCTACGAGCAGTACTTC	TRBV7-8	.	.	TRBJ2-7
CSGTGGGDTEAFF	TGCAGCGGAACAGGGGGAGGGGACACTGAAGCTTTCTTT	TRBV29-1	.	TRBD1	TRBJ1-1
CASSVDGYTF	TGTGCCAGCAGTGTGGATGGCTACACCTTC	TRBV12-3/TRBV12-4	.	.	TRBJ1-2
CSANRDREYLGYGYTF	TGCAGTGCTAACCGGGACAGGGAGTATTTGGGCTATGGCTACACCTTC	TRBV20-1	.	TRBD1	TRBJ1-2
CASSLIAGAWNEQFF	TGTGCCAGCAGCTTAATTGCGGGAGCTTGGAATGAGCAGTTCTTC	TRBV11-2	few	TRBD2	TRBJ2-1
CASSKVAGGTPTDTQYF	.	TRBV21-1	.	.	TRBJ2-3
CASSPGQSNTEAFF	TGTGCCAGCAGCCCGGGACAGTCGAACACTGAAGCTTTCTTT	TRBV3-1	few	TRBD1	TRBJ1-1
CASSGQGAGEYNEQYF	TGTGCCAGCAGCGGACAGGGGGCGGGCGAATACAATGAGCAGTACTTC	TRBV9	.	TRBD1	TRBJ2-7
CASSSVVNQPQHF	TGTGCCAGCAGTTCAGTAGTCAATCAGCCCCAGCATTTT	TRBV27	few	.	TRBJ1-5
CSALRSGTSGPRSSYNEQFF	TGCAGTGCTCTTAGATCCGGGACTAGCGGGCCGAGGAGTAGCTACAATGAGCAGTTCTTC	TRBV20-1	few	TRBD2	TRBJ2-1
CSARDTAGLAGKSYEQYF	TGCAGTGCTAGAGACACCGCCGGACTAGCGGGGAAGTCCTACGAGCAGTACTTC	TRBV20-1	.	TRBD2	TRBJ2-7
CASTDFPYNEQYF	TGTGCCAGCACCGACTTTCCTTACAATGAGCAGTACTTC	TRBV6-6	.	.	TRBJ2-7
CASSVDRVDYGYTF	TGTGCCAGCAGCGTCGACAGGGTTGACTATGGCTACACCTTC	TRBV27	.	TRBD1	TRBJ1-2
CASSLGVNGVNEQYF	TGTGCCAGCAGCTTAGGGGTCAACGGGGTAAACGAGCAGTACTTC	TRBV7-9	.	.	TRBJ2-7
CATSRDLTSGGPSTDTQYF	TGTGCCACCAGCAGAGATCTGACTAGCGGGGGCCCTAGCACAGATACGCAGTATTTT	TRBV15	.	TRBD2	TRBJ2-3
CASSQSPTFNEQFF	TGTGCCAGCAGCCAATCCCCCACTTTCAATGAGCAGTTCTTC	TRBV3-1	.	.	TRBJ2-1
CSATVSGSEFGEQYF	TGCAGTGCTACCGTTTCTGGGTCTGAATTCGGCGAGCAGTACTTC	TRBV20-1	.	.	TRBJ2-7
CASSLVTSPSGEQYF	TGCGCCAGCAGCTTGGTAACTAGCCCCTCGGGGGAGCAGTACTTC	TRBV5-1	.	.	TRBJ2-5